Each of the 8 T cell receptor beta chains below was sequenced from the same sample in a study of blood T cell repertoires in COVID-19. Sequencing used immunoSEQ multiplex PCR; TCRdb keeps in-frame clones, though not all of them. The sample records some 150,000 clones, around 78% being singletons. Sequenced sample: peripheral blood. All receptors derive from a man older than 75 with acute or convalescent COVID-19.

The chain recombines TRBV5-1 with TRBJ1-1; 9 bases are shared with TRBD1. CDR1 is SGHRS, CDR2 YFSETQ, per germline. CDR3 size: 16 residues. Germline trimming cut 0 bases from V and 0 bases from J; bases unmatched to any gene: 3. The CDR3 sequence: CASSLVGQGMNTEAFF. The DNA of the CDR3 is TGCGCCAGCAGCTTGGTCGGACAGGGGATGAACACTGAAGCTTTCTTT.

The chain carries TRBV19 and TRBJ1-2, with a possible D match to TRBD1 (6 bases). Trimming took off 6 bases at V and 4 bases at J, with 9 bases between the two ends. The CDR3 has 12 amino acids. CDR1 is LNHDA, CDR2 SQIVND, per germline (reference sequence). CDR3 nucleotide sequence: TGTGCCAGTAGGTCAGGGGTCTATGGCTACACCTTC. It is translated as CASRSGVYGYTF.

This chain connects TRBV7-6 to TRBJ2-5; D perhaps matches TRBD2 (5 bases). The germline gives CDR1 SGHVS, CDR2 FNYEAQ. CDR3 size: 15 residues. V was clipped by 3 bases and J by 2 bases, with 13 bases between them. As DNA, the CDR3 is TGTGCCAGCAGCTTGCCGGCAGCGGTGCAAGAGACCCAGTACTTC. Its protein product is CASSLPAAVQETQYF.

The chain has TRBV7-9 and TRBJ1-5, with D unresolved. V lost 3 bases and J lost 4, with 4 bases in between. The CDR3 totals 12 residues. Per germline, CDR1 SEHNR and CDR2 FQNEAQ (reference sequence). CDR3 sequence (DNA): TGTGCCAGCAGCTTCCCTAATCAGCCCCAGCATTTT. It codes for CASSFPNQPQHF.

J is TRBJ2-3 and V is TRBV5-1; 10 bases line up with TRBD2. The CDR3 length is 14 residues. V lost 4 bases and J lost 2; bases outside the gene matches: 1. CDR1 is SGHRS and CDR2 is YFSETQ in the germline V gene. CDR3 bases: TGCGCCAGCAGCAGCGGGGGGGACACAGATACGCAGTATTTT. Its translation is CASSSGGDTDTQYF.

This chain connects TRBV5-5 to TRBJ2-6; possibly TRBD1 for D (5 bases). Germline lookup yields CDR1 SGHKS and CDR2 YYEKEE (reference sequence). The CDR3 spans 18 residues. V lost 4 bases and J 0 bases, leaving 17 bases between the germline ends. This chain's CDR3 is CASSPNVRAFSGANVLTF. In DNA form, the CDR3 reads TGTGCCAGCAGCCCGAACGTCAGGGCGTTCTCTGGGGCCAACGTCCTGACTTTC.

This clone was seen just once. This rearrangement joins TRBV29-1 to TRBJ2-1; 7 bases fit TRBD2. The CDR3 runs 14 residues. Germline trimming cut 4 bases from V and 0 bases from J; bases unmatched to any gene: 3. Germline assignment: CDR1 SQVTM and CDR2 ANQGSEA. This CDR3 is CSVGRGSSYNEQFF. For the CDR3, the DNA is TGCAGCGTTGGGCGGGGGAGCTCCTACAATGAGCAGTTCTTC.

This chain links TRBV7-9 with TRBJ2-1; 9 nucleotides line up with TRBD2. This CDR3 comprises 17 residues. The V and J ends lost 5 bases and 6 bases, in that order; junction bases with no gene match: 14. From germline, CDR1 is SEHNR and CDR2 FQNEAQ (reference sequence). CDR3 bases: TGTGCCAGCAGCCATCGTAGGGCGGGGGGGCGTACCAATGAGCAGTTCTTC. This codes for CASSHRRAGGRTNEQFF.